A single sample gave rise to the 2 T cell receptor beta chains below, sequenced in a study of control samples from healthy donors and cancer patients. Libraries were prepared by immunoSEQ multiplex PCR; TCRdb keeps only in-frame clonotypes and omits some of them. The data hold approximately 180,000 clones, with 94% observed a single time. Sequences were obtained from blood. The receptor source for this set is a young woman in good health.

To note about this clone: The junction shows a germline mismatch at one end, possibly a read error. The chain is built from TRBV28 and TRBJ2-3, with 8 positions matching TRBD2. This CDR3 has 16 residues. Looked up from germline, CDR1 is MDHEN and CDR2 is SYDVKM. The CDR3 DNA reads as TGTGCCAGCATTTTAGATTGGCGGGAGGGCACAGATACGCAGTATTTT. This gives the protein CASILDWREGTDTQYF. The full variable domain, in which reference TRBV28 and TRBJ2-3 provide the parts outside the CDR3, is DVKVTQSSRYLVKRTGEKVFLECVQDMDHENMFWYRQDPGLGLRLIYFSYDVKMKEKGDIPEGYSVSREKKERFSLILESASTNQTSMYLCASILDWREGTDTQYFGPGTRLTVL.

The CDR3: CASSTRWDRNTEAFF. The CDR3 DNA sequence: TGTGCCAGCAGCACCCGTTGGGACCGGAACACTGAAGCTTTCTTT. The chain carries TRBV7-2 and TRBJ1-1, with a tentative D call TRBD1 (5 bases). The CDR3 has 15 amino acids. V lost 5 bases, J lost 1 base, and 14 bases lay in between. Germline values: CDR1 SGHTA, CDR2 FQGNSA.